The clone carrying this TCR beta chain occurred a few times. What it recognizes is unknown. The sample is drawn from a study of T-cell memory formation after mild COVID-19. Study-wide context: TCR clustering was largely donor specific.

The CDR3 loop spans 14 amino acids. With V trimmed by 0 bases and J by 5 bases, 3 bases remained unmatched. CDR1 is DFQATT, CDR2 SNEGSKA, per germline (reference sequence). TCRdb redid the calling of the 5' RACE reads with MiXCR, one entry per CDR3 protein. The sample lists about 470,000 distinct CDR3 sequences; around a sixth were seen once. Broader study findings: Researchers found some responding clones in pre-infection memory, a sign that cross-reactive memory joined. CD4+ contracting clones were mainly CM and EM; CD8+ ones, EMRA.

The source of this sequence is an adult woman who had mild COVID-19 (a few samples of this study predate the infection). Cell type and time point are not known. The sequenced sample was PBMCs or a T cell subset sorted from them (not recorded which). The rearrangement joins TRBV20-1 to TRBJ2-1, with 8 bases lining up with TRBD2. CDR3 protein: CSAREGSGDNEQFF. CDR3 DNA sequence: TGCAGTGCTAGAGAGGGTAGCGGGGACAATGAGCAGTTCTTC.